Below, 3 T cell receptor beta chains from the same sample are listed, as sequenced in a study of cytomegalovirus exposure and HLA in healthy donors. This PCR relied on a set of 60 Vbeta primers and 13 Jbeta primers. Measured with immunoSEQ multiplex PCR; TCRdb has only the in-frame clones, and not every one. The sample lists nearly 200,000 clones, roughly 77% occurring once. The sample was PBMCs. These receptors came from a male donor in good health and CMV-seropositive.

The V call is TRBV9, the J call TRBJ1-2; D gene uncertain. Trimming stripped 0 bases from V and 4 bases from J, with 10 bases between. Germline-derived CDR1 and CDR2 are SGDLS and YYNGEE. The CDR3 sequence is 14 residues long. The DNA of the CDR3 is TGTGCCAGCAGCGTAGAACAGACCTCCTATGGCTACACCTTC. Protein sequence: CASSVEQTSYGYTF.

The CDR3: CAPTPYGYTF. CDR3 sequence (DNA): TGCGCCCCGACACCTTATGGCTACACCTTC. The chain employs TRBV10-1 and TRBJ1-2; no clear D. The germline gives CDR1 WNHNN, CDR2 SYGVQD (reference sequence). The length of the CDR3 is 10 residues. Between the trimmed V and J ends, which lost 11 bases and 5 bases, there was a span of 9 bases.

The chain links TRBV6-1 to TRBJ2-3; tentatively, D is TRBD2 (6 bases). V lost 3 bases and J 0 bases, leaving 10 bases between the germline ends. This CDR3 is built from 15 residues. Germline V gives CDR1 MNHNS, CDR2 SASEGT. In DNA, the CDR3 is TGTGCCAGCAGTGACGTTGCGGGAAGCACAGATACGCAGTATTTT. It encodes CASSDVAGSTDTQYF.